Below, 22 T cell receptor beta chains from the same sample are listed, as sequenced in a study of CD4 T cells in relation to SARS-CoV-2 and coronaviruses. Sequenced by immunoSEQ multiplex PCR; TCRdb stores in-frame clones only, minus some. The sample yields about 22,000 clones, over 65% seen once. For these TCRs, the target antigens are not known. Before the COVID-19 pandemic, during about 2011-2019, CD4+ T cells were taken from unexposed donors. Isolation of CD4+ T cells took place after around 11 days in culture. Sequenced input: CD4+ T cells from PBMCs, cultured in vitro. Receptors were obtained from a human donor in good health.

This clone has only a few counts. The V and J genes are TRBV7-8 and TRBJ1-4, with a weak D call TRBD1 (6 bases). The CDR3 is made up of 14 amino acids. V shed 5 bases and J shed 6 bases, with 13 bases lying between them. CDR1 is SGHVS, CDR2 FQNEAQ, per germline. The CDR3 DNA reads TGTGCCAGCAGCGAAGGCAGGGGATATGAAAAACTGTTTTTT. It specifies CASSEGRGYEKLFF.

V and J are TRBV4-3 and TRBJ2-3; tentatively, D is TRBD2 (5 bases). CDR1 LGHNA and CDR2 YSLEER come from the germline V gene. Trimming shortened V by 2 bases and J by 6 bases, and 15 bases separated the two germline ends. The CDR3 spans 15 residues. The CDR3 loop reads CASSQNTGVGDTQYF. The CDR3 nucleotides read TGCGCCAGCAGCCAAAATACCGGGGTAGGCGATACGCAGTATTTT.

The chain recombines TRBV4-1 with TRBJ2-2; 9 nucleotides match TRBD1. V shed 3 bases, J shed 7 bases, and the junction held 9 bases outside the gene matches. The V gene's germline CDR1 is MGHRA and CDR2 YSYEKL. This CDR3 comprises 16 residues. CDR3 in DNA: TGCGCCAGCAGCCACCCTAACAGGGGGCGCGTCGGGGAGCTGTTTTTT. This codes for CASSHPNRGRVGELFF.

This CDR3 reads CASRQGAGQPQHF. DNA of the CDR3: TGTGCCAGCAGACAGGGGGCCGGTCAGCCCCAGCATTTT. This rearrangement joins TRBV7-2 to TRBJ1-5; TRBD1 aligns across 9 bases. The CDR3 is 13 amino acids. Germline V gene lookup returns CDR1 SGHTA and CDR2 FQGNSA. Trimming removed 6 bases from V and 6 bases from J; junction bases left unmatched: 3.

This chain links TRBV5-6 with TRBJ2-5; 12 bases line up with TRBD2. Germline loops: CDR1 SGHDT, CDR2 YYEEEE. This CDR3 has 15 residues. V lost 1 base, J lost 4 bases, and 2 bases stayed unmatched. CDR3 in DNA: TGTGCCAGCAGCTTGCCACTAGCGGGAGGAGAGACCCAGTACTTC. Its protein product is CASSLPLAGGETQYF.

The chain has TRBV4-1 and TRBJ2-3; D call uncertain. The germline gives CDR1 MGHRA, CDR2 YSYEKL. The CDR3 is made up of 13 amino acids. V lost 1 base, J lost 7 bases, and 9 bases lay in between. CDR3: CASSQASGYTQYF. CDR3 DNA sequence: TGCGCCAGCAGCCAAGCCTCGGGTTATACGCAGTATTTT.

The chain carries TRBV5-1 and TRBJ2-1, with 10 bases fitting TRBD2. V dropped 0 bases and J dropped 6; count of bases not matched to a gene: 12. The length of the CDR3 is 18 residues. CDR1 SGHRS and CDR2 YFSETQ come from the germline V gene. As DNA, the CDR3 is TGCGCCAGCAGCTTGGACGGGCTAGCGGGAGCTCCCCCCAATGAGCAGTTCTTC. This sequence encodes CASSLDGLAGAPPNEQFF.

The chain employs TRBV13 and TRBJ2-1; possible D gene TRBD2, 6 bases. Trimming shortened V by 4 bases and J by 6 bases, and 13 bases separated the two germline ends. CDR1 is PRHDT, CDR2 FYEKMQ, per germline (reference sequence). The CDR3 totals 14 residues. The CDR3 is CASSSALGGNEQFF. CDR3 nucleotides: TGTGCCAGCAGCTCCGCCCTGGGGGGCAATGAGCAGTTCTTC. Variable domain in full (rest from reference TRBV13 and TRBJ2-1): AAGVIQSPRHLIKEKRETATLKCYPIPRHDTVYWYQQGPGQDPQFLISFYEKMQSDKGSIPDRFSAQQFSDYHSELNMSSLELGDSALYFCASSSALGGNEQFFGPGTRLTVL.

The chain employs TRBV3-1 (or the pseudogene TRBV3-2) and TRBJ1-5, with TRBD1 matching over 7 bases. The germline gives CDR1 LGHDT, CDR2 YNNKEL (reference sequence). This CDR3 spans 17 amino acids. The J segment lost 6 bases and the V segment lost 1 base, leaving 12 bases of the junction unmatched. In DNA form, the CDR3 reads TGTGCCAGCAGCCAAGCACTACCGGGACAGTTTTCTCAGCCCCAGCATTTT. Amino acids: CASSQALPGQFSQPQHF.

V and J are TRBV6-6 and TRBJ1-3; tentatively, D is TRBD1 (5 bases). Germline V gene data show CDR1 as MNHNY and CDR2 as SVGAGI (reference sequence). The CDR3 has 14 residues. The germline V and J ends were trimmed by 5 bases and 3 bases, with 11 bases remaining between them. The CDR3 here is CASSPGTIGNTIYF. The CDR3 DNA is TGTGCCAGCAGTCCCGGGACGATTGGAAACACCATATATTTT.

The rearrangement links TRBV19 to TRBJ2-5; the D is unclear. Trimming stripped 3 bases from V and 1 base from J, with 9 bases between. The CDR3 has 14 amino acids. Germline CDR1 reads LNHDA; CDR2 reads SQIVND (reference sequence). CDR3 sequence: CASSMTATQETQYF. The CDR3 nucleotides read TGTGCCAGTAGTATGACTGCGACCCAAGAGACCCAGTACTTC.

The chain couples TRBV5-5 to TRBJ2-3, with 8 nucleotides matching TRBD2. The CDR3 has 17 residues. V gave up 1 base and J gave up 0 bases; unmatched junction bases: 7. In germline, CDR1 is SGHKS, CDR2 YYEKEE (reference sequence). The CDR3 DNA follows: TGTGCCAGCAGCTTGTTTACGAGCGGGAGAAGCACAGATACGCAGTATTTT. Translating gives CASSLFTSGRSTDTQYF.

The rearrangement uses TRBV11-2 and TRBJ1-2, with 9 bases aligning to TRBD1. From germline, CDR1 is SGHAT and CDR2 FQNNGV. The CDR3 consists of 16 residues. The trim removed 5 bases at V and 4 bases at J, leaving 11 bases unmatched. The CDR3 spells CASSTPWGQGPYGYTF. The CDR3 coding sequence is TGTGCCAGCAGCACACCCTGGGGACAGGGACCCTATGGCTACACCTTC.

The V gene is TRBV6-5, the J gene TRBJ1-4, with D tentatively TRBD1 (5 bases). Germline V gene data show CDR1 as MNHEY and CDR2 as SVGAGI. The V end lost 2 bases, the J end lost 8 bases, and 15 bases lay between the germline ends. The CDR3 length is 15 residues. The CDR3 nucleotides are TGTGCCAGCAGTTACGGCAGGGCGGGAGGGGAAAAACTGTTTTTT. Translated: CASSYGRAGGEKLFF.

This clone was seen only a few times. The chain joins TRBV19 to TRBJ1-6; no clear D. The CDR3 totals 15 residues. Deletions cut 3 bases from V and 7 bases from J, with 13 bases between. Germline V gives CDR1 LNHDA, CDR2 SQIVND (reference sequence). CDR3 in amino acids: CASSIISAGNSPLHF. The CDR3 nucleotides read TGTGCCAGTAGTATCATATCGGCAGGAAATTCACCCCTCCACTTT.

In this sample, this clone turned up a few times. The gene calls are TRBV7-8 and TRBJ1-2; TRBD1 might be the D (5 bases). V lost 5 bases, J lost 9 bases, and 13 bases lay in between. Germline V gene sequence: CDR1 SGHVS, CDR2 FQNEAQ. The CDR3 runs 12 residues. The CDR3 reads CASSPGMESYTF. In DNA form, the CDR3 reads TGTGCCAGCAGCCCAGGGATGGAGAGCTACACCTTC.

This chain connects TRBV9 to TRBJ2-3; 8 nucleotides match TRBD2. CDR3 length equals 16 residues. Germline assignment: CDR1 SGDLS and CDR2 YYNGEE. The V and J ends lost 0 bases and 3 bases, in that order; junction bases with no gene match: 6. As DNA, the CDR3 is TGTGCCAGCAGCGTAGCAGGGCTAGCGGGTACAGATACGCAGTATTTT. This sequence encodes CASSVAGLAGTDTQYF. The complete variable domain, with remaining parts taken from reference TRBV9 and TRBJ2-3, reads DSGVTQTPKHLITATGQRVTLRCSPRSGDLSVYWYQQSLDQGLQFLIQYYNGEERAKGNILERFSAQQFPDLHSELNLSSLELGDSALYFCASSVAGLAGTDTQYFGPGTRLTVL.

This chain joins TRBV5-4 and TRBJ2-7, with D possibly being TRBD1 (6 bases). CDR1 is SGHNT, CDR2 YYREEE, per germline (reference sequence). Trimming took off 4 bases at V and 3 bases at J, with 20 bases between the two ends. The CDR3 loop spans 16 amino acids. The CDR3 region has the DNA TGTGCCAGCAGCCGAGCCCCAGGGGACCCCCTCTACGAGCAGTACTTC. Translating it yields CASSRAPGDPLYEQYF.

Only one count was recorded for this clone. This sequence joins TRBV7-2 and TRBJ2-2; D might be TRBD1 (5 bases). CDR1 and CDR2 from the germline V gene are SGHTA and FQGNSA. Trimming pared 2 bases from V and 0 bases from J, leaving 7 bases between. CDR3 length equals 15 residues. The CDR3 here is CASSLQQANTGELFF. CDR3 sequence (DNA): TGTGCCAGCAGCTTACAACAGGCGAACACCGGGGAGCTGTTTTTT.

This clone was observed a handful of times. CDR3 DNA: TGTGCCAGCAGCTTAGCGGGTCCAGGGGAAGAGACCCAGTACTTC. Encoded protein: CASSLAGPGEETQYF. The V gene is TRBV7-9, the J gene TRBJ2-5; perhaps TRBD1 as D (6 bases). The CDR3 is 15 amino acids. Trimming removed 0 bases at V and 3 bases at J, with 11 bases between. Germline values: CDR1 SEHNR, CDR2 FQNEAQ (reference sequence).

The chain has TRBV18 and TRBJ2-7; the match to TRBD2 covers 8 bases. V gave up 2 bases and J gave up 1 base; unmatched junction bases: 7. The CDR3 is 16 residues long. Germline CDR1 and CDR2: KGHSH and LQKENI. The CDR3 nucleotides are TGTGCCAGCTCACCAGCGGGAGGTTACGGATCCTACGAGCAGTACTTC. It yields the protein CASSPAGGYGSYEQYF.

Here the CDR3 reads CAISEVEEQYF. For the CDR3, the DNA is TGTGCCATCAGTGAGGTGGAAGAGCAGTACTTC. This rearrangement joins TRBV10-3 to TRBJ2-7; unclear D gene. The V gene lost 2 bases and the J gene lost 7 bases, with 6 bases spanning the gap. The CDR3 is made up of 11 amino acids. Germline assignment: CDR1 ENHRY and CDR2 SYGVKD.